This T cell receptor beta chain comes out of a study of technical replicates of blood from several donors (dated by TCRdb to 2016 to 2017). Details on this clone: The antigen this receptor binds is unknown. No base qualities exist here, and no much larger clone lies one base off it.

Library preparation used the immunoSEQ multiplex PCR assay. Sourced from immuneACCESS, this table was stored by TCRdb with only in-frame sequences that have V and J called. A share of the clones is absent; for the studies checked, an unresolved V gene accounts for under half, and the remainder has no known explanation. This sample lists 60,000 to 90,000 clones; approximately 96% were detected once. The top ten hold approximately 0.18% of the sample. At the junction V is shortened by 5 bases and J by 4 bases, with 8 bases in between. The CDR3 numbers 12 residues from cysteine through phenylalanine. This entry keeps only the CDR3 DNA: 36 bases, framed from base 1. The germline V gene sets CDR1 to SGHVT and CDR2 to SQSDAQ.

The sequence is built from TRBV7-4 and TRBJ1-2; no D gene call is confident. The sample comprised T cells isolated from PBMCs. The sequence was obtained from a human donor in good health. The DNA sequence is given as TGTGCCAGCAGCCAGGTACTCTATGGCTACACCTTC. The translation is CASSQVLYGYTF. The reference TRBV7-4 and TRBJ1-2 proteins fill in what lies around the CDR3, so the full variable domain reads GAGVSQSPRYKVAKRGRDVALRCDSISGHVTLYWYRQTLGQGSEVLTYSQSDAQRDKSGRPSGRFSAERPERSVSTLKIQRTEQGDSAVYLCASSQVLYGYTFGSGTRLTVV.